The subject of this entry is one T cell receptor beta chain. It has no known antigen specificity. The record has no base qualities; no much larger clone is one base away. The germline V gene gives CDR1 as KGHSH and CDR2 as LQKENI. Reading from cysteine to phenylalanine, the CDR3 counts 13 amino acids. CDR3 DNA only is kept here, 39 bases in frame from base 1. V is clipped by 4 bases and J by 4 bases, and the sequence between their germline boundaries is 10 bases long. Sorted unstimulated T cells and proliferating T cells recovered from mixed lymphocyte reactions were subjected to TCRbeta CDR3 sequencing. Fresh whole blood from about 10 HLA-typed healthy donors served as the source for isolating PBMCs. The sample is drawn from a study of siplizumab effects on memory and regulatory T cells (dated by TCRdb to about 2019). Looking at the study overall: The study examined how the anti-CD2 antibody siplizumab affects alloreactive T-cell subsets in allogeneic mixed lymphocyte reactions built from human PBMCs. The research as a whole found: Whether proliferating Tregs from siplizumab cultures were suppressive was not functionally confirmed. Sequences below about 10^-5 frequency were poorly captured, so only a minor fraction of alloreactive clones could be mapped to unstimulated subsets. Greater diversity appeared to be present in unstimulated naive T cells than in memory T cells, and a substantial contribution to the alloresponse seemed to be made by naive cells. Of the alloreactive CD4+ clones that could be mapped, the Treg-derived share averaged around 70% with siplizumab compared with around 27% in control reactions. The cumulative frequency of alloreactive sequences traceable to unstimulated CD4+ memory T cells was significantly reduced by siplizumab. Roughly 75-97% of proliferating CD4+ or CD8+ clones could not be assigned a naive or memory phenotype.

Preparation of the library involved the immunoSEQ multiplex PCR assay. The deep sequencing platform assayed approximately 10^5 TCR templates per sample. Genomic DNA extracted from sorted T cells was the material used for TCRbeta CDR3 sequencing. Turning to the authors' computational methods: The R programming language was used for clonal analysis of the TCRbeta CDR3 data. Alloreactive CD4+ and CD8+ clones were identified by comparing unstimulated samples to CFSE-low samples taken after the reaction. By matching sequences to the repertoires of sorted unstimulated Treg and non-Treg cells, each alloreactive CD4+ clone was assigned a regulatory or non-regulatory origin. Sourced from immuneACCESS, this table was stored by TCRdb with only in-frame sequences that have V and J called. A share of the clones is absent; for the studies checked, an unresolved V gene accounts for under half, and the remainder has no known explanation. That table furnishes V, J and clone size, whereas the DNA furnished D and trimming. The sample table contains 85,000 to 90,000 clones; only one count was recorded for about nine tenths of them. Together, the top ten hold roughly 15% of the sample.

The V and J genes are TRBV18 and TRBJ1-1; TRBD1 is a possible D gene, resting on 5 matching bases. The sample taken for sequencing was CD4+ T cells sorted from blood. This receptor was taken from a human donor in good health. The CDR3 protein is CASSLRGVTEAFF. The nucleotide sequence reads TGTGCCAGCTCACTACGGGGCGTCACTGAAGCTTTCTTT.